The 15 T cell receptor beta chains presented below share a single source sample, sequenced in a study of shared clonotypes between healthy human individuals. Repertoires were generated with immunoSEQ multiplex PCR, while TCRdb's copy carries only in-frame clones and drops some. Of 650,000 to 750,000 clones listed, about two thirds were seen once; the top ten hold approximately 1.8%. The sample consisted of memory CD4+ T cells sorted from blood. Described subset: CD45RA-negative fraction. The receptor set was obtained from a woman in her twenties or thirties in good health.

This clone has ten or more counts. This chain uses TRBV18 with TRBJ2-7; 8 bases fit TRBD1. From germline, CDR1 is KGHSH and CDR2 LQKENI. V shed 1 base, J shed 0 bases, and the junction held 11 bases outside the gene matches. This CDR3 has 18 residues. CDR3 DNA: TGTGCCAGCTCACCACTCGCAGGGGGCAGCGCTAGCTCCTACGAGCAGTACTTC. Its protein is CASSPLAGGSASSYEQYF.

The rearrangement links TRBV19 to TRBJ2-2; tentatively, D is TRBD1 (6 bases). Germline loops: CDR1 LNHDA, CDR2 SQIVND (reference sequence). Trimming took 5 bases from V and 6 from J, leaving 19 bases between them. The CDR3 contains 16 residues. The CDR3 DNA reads TGTGCCAGTAGTCCTACAGGGCAGTCGCGGGCCGGGGAGCTGTTTTTT. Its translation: CASSPTGQSRAGELFF.

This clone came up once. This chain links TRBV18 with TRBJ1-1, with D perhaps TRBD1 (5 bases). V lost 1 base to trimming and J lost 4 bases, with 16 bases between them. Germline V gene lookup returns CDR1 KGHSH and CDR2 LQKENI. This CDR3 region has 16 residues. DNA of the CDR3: TGTGCCAGCTCACCACGTATTTGGGTCGGGGGCACTGAAGCTTTCTTT. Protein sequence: CASSPRIWVGGTEAFF.

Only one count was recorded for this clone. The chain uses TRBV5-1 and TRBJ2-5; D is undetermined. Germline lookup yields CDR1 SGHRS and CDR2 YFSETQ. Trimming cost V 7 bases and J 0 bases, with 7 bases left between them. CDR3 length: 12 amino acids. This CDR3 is CASRADQETQYF. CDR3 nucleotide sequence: TGCGCCAGCCGGGCGGACCAAGAGACCCAGTACTTC.

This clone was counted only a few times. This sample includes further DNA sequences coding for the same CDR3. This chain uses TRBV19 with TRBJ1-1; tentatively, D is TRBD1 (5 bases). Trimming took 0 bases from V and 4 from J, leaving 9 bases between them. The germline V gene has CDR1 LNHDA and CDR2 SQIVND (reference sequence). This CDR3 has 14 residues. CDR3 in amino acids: CASSIDRGGTEAFF. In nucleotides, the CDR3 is TGTGCCAGTAGTATAGATCGGGGCGGCACTGAAGCTTTCTTT. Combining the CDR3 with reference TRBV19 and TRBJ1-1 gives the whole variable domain DGGITQSPKYLFRKEGQNVTLSCEQNLNHDAMYWYRQDPGQGLRLIYYSQIVNDFQKGDIAEGYSVSREKKESFPLTVTSAQKNPTAFYLCASSIDRGGTEAFFGQGTRLTVV.

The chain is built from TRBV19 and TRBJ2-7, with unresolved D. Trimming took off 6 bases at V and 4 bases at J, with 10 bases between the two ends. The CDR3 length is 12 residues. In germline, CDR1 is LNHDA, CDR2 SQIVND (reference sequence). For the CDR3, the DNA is TGTGCCAGTAGCTTCGGTGAATACGAGCAGTACTTC. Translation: CASSFGEYEQYF.

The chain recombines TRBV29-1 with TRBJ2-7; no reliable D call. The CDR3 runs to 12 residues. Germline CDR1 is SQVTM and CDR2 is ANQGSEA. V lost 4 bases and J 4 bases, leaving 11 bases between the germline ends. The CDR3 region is CSVGTQQYEQYF. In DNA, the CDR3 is TGCAGCGTTGGCACTCAGCAATACGAGCAGTACTTC.

Here the CDR3 DNA reads TGCGCCAGCAGCTTGGTTATCCTAGCAAGCGCAGATACGCAGTATTTT. Translated: CASSLVILASADTQYF. The chain employs TRBV5-1 and TRBJ2-3; maybe TRBD2 (5 bases). The CDR3 covers 16 residues. Germline CDR1 and CDR2: SGHRS and YFSETQ. The ends were cut back, 0 bases at V and 4 bases at J, with 15 bases in the middle.

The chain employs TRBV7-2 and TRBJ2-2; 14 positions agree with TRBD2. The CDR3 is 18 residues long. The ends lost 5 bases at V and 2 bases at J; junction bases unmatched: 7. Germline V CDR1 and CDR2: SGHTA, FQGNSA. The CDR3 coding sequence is TGTGCCAGCAGCCCGAGACTAGCGGGAGGGCCTAACACCGGGGAGCTGTTTTTT. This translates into CASSPRLAGGPNTGELFF.

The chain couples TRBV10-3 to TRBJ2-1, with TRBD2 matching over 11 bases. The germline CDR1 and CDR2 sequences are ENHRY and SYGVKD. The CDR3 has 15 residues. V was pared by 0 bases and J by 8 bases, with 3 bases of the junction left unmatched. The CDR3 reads CAISESSGRGDEQFF. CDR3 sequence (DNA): TGTGCCATCAGTGAGTCTAGCGGGAGGGGAGATGAGCAGTTCTTC.

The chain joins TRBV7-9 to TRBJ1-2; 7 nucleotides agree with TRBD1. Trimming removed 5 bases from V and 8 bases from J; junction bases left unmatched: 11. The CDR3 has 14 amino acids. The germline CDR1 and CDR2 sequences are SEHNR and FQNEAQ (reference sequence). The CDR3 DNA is TGTGCCAGCAGCAGATCCGGGACAGAGGAAGGCTACACCTTC. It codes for CASSRSGTEEGYTF.

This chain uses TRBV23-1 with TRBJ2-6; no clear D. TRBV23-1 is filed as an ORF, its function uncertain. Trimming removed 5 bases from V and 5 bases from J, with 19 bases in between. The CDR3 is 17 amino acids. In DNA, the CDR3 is TGCGCCAGCAGTATAAGGCCGCAACAAAGTCGGGCCAACGTCCTGACTTTC. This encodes CASSIRPQQSRANVLTF.

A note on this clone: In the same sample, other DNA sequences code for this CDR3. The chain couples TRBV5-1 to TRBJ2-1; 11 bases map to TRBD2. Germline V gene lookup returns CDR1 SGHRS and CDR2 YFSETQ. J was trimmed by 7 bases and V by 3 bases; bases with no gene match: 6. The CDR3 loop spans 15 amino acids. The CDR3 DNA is TGCGCCAGCAGCTCCGGGACTAGCGGAGGGAATGAGCAGTTCTTC. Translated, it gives CASSSGTSGGNEQFF. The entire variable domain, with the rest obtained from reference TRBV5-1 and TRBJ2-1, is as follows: KAGVTQTPRYLIKTRGQQVTLSCSPISGHRSVSWYQQTPGQGLQFLFEYFSETQRNKGNFPGRFSGRQFSNSRSEMNVSTLELGDSALYLCASSSGTSGGNEQFFGPGTRLTVL.

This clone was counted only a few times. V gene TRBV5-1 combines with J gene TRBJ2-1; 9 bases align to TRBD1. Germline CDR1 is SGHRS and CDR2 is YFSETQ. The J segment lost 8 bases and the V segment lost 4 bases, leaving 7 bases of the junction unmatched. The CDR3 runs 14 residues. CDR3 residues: CASSLGQGGDEQFF. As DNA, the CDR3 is TGCGCCAGCAGCCTGGGACAGGGCGGGGATGAGCAGTTCTTC.

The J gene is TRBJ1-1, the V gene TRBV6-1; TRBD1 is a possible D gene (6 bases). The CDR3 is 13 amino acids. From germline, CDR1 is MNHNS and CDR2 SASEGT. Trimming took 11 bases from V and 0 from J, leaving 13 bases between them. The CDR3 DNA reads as TGTGCCGCGGCCGGGACACTGAACACTGAAGCTTTCTTT. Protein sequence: CAAAGTLNTEAFF.